This TCR beta chain was sequenced during a study of blood T cell repertoires in COVID-19 (dated by TCRdb to 2020 to 2021). Describing the broader study: The collaborator samples originated in the United States, Italy and Spain and spanned the acute and convalescent phases of COVID-19. The prospective study material was composed of cDNA or gDNA derived from T cells, B-cell-depleted T cells, or PBMCs. Deeply sampled blood TCRbeta repertoires from subjects exposed to, actively infected with, or recovered from COVID-19 were included in the dataset. The repertoires were made available in a free public database intended to serve as a resource for research on the immune response to SARS-CoV-2. The samples were drawn from the first 160 participants of the ongoing ImmuneRACE study and from 1,254 subjects provided by 6 global collaborators. Sample metadata almost always included a de-identified subject ID, COVID-19 status, age in years and sex. HLA class I and class II types, where available, came from metadata supplied by the sample provider rather than from assay-based typing. What the study reported, not specific to this receptor: How much clinical and demographic metadata was included differed by source and by participant, and the metadata was provided uncurated.

In regard to this clone: It has no known antigen specificity. Qualities for individual bases were not recorded, and no much larger clone is one base off.

The immunoSEQ Assay, a bias-controlled multiplex PCR, was used to amplify TCRbeta CDR3 regions from genomic DNA. Under the source paper's analysis protocol: Within the assay, amplification of reference gene primers was used to estimate how many nucleated cells each sample contained. To quantify the absolute abundance of each unique TCRbeta CDR3 rearrangement, sequence reads were collapsed and filtered. For each sample, productive Simpson clonality was calculated as the square root of Simpson's diversity index across productive rearrangements. Held by TCRdb, this immuneACCESS table contains in-frame sequences only and omits some clones. Under half of the omission traces to an unresolved V gene where checked; the cause of the rest is unknown. D and trimming were read from the DNA, whereas the V and J calls and clone size are those reported in that table. The sample table lists around 30,000 clones, around 80% of them with a count of one. The leading ten clones occupy under 50% of the sample.

Each collaborating institution followed its own protocols to collect whole blood in K2EDTA tubes. For TCRbeta analysis, collaborator samples were shipped as frozen whole blood, as isolated PBMCs, or as DNA extracted from either sample type. V lost 1 base and J lost 4 bases; the stretch between them is 20 bases long. Per the germline V gene (reference sequence), LGHDT is the CDR1 and YNNKEL is the CDR2. From the cysteine up to the phenylalanine, the CDR3 has a length of 17 residues. Only the CDR3 region is kept as DNA, spanning 51 bases read in frame from base 1. The clonotype comes from a woman in her 70s with acute or convalescent COVID-19. The sequencing input was peripheral blood. In this chain, TRBV3-1 (or the pseudogene TRBV3-2) is recombined with TRBJ2-7; perhaps TRBD1 is the D gene, with 6 bases matching. The encoded CDR3 is CASSQVASSGAGYEQYF. The DNA reads as follows: TGTGCCAGCAGCCAAGTCGCGTCGTCAGGGGCAGGGTACGAGCAGTACTTC.